The clone carrying this TCR beta chain was found a few times. Its antigen is still unknown. The data are from a study of beta chain features in type 1 diabetes. Overall study findings and caveats: There was a moderate but significant shortening of TCRB CDR3s in all four CD4+ subsets of Type 1 diabetes patients. In the patient group, naive, central memory and Treg TCRB repertoires seemed more alike than in the healthy donor group.

Investigators reverse transcribed all isolated RNA, so they sequenced expressed TCRB transcripts. Some 3.4 million reads were obtained on average from naive, central memory and regulatory T cell samples. Sequencing used immunoSEQ multiplex PCR; TCRdb keeps in-frame clones, though not all of them. The sample records a few hundred thousand clones, 8.5% to 10% being singletons. The CDR3 spans 14 residues. After removal of 4 bases from V and 5 bases from J, the junction contained 6 bases not matched to a gene. Germline assignment: CDR1 MDHEN and CDR2 SYDVKM. The sequence was obtained from a man under 40 with type 1 diabetes. The specimen sequenced was central memory CD4+ T cells from blood. The chain carries TRBV28 and TRBJ1-1; TRBD1 matches 8 bases. The CDR3 nucleotides are TGTGCCAGCAGTTCTACAGGGGGAGGGACTGAAGCTTTCTTT. The encoded protein is CASSSTGGGTEAFF.